A single sample gave rise to the 20 T cell receptor beta chains below, sequenced in a study of T cell repertoires in cytomegalovirus infection. These TCRs' antigens remain unknown. In TCRdb, the reads were re-called with MiXCR into one record per CDR3 protein. The table includes 700,000 to 900,000 distinct CDR3 sequences, 25% to 30% detected once. The specimen comprised cultured CD8+ T cells from PBMCs, sampled from culture after CMV antigen stimulation. The receptors come from a human donor in good health (CMV status not recorded). Some clones in this sample may be carry-over from other donors' samples.

The chain joins TRBV9 to TRBJ1-1; D is possibly TRBD1 (6 bases). This CDR3 has 15 residues. Trimming stripped 3 bases from V and 3 bases from J, with 15 bases between. Per germline, CDR1 SGDLS and CDR2 YYNGEE. The DNA of the CDR3 is TGTGCCAGCAGCGAGGCTCGGGGGGCCTACACTGAAGCTTTCTTT. As protein: CASSEARGAYTEAFF.

On this clonotype: The junction departs from the called germline gene at one end, perhaps through a read error. The rearrangement joins TRBV7-3 to TRBJ2-1; D is unresolved. CDR1 SGHTA and CDR2 FQGTGA come from the germline V gene. The CDR3 covers 12 residues. CDR3 bases: TGTACCAGCAGCTCTCTTTTTGGGGAGCAGTTCTTC. As protein: CTSSSLFGEQFF.

The chain joins TRBV5-4 to TRBJ2-7, with no clear D. From germline, CDR1 is SGHNT and CDR2 YYREEE (reference sequence). The CDR3 is made up of 13 amino acids. V dropped 0 bases and J dropped 5 bases, with 9 bases sitting between them. This CDR3 reads CASSLDRRNEQYF. Here the CDR3 DNA reads TGTGCCAGCAGCTTGGATCGTCGTAACGAGCAGTACTTC.

This clonotype has more than one count but fewer than ten. The J gene is TRBJ1-1, the V gene TRBV15; D is uncertain. Germline V lookup: CDR1 LNHNV, CDR2 YYDKDF (reference sequence). Trimming cost V 1 base and J 0 bases, with 3 bases left between them. CDR3 length: 13 amino acids. The CDR3 loop is CATSRGLNTEAFF. CDR3 coding DNA: TGTGCCACCAGCAGAGGTCTGAACACTGAAGCTTTCTTT.

The J gene is TRBJ2-1, the V gene TRBV20-1; weak D call: TRBD1 (6 bases). V lost 5 bases and J lost 0, with 20 bases in between. The CDR3 sequence is 17 residues long. Germline assignment: CDR1 DFQATT and CDR2 SNEGSKA (reference sequence). Here the CDR3 reads CSAHTAQGPHSYNEQFF. The CDR3 DNA is TGCAGTGCTCATACCGCTCAGGGGCCACACTCCTACAATGAGCAGTTCTTC.

This clonotype was counted a few times. The chain carries TRBV28 and TRBJ1-5; D is uncertain. Germline CDR1 MDHEN, CDR2 SYDVKM. V was cut by 7 bases and J by 1 base, with 11 bases left in between. The CDR3 loop spans 14 amino acids. CDR3 amino acids: CASTASQSNQPQHF. CDR3 coding DNA: TGTGCCAGCACCGCGAGCCAGAGCAATCAGCCCCAGCATTTT.

In the case of this clonotype: Sequence at one end of the junction differs from germline and may be a read error. This sequence joins TRBV25-1 and TRBJ1-2; D remains ambiguous. In germline, CDR1 is MGHDK, CDR2 SYGVNS. This CDR3 region has 11 residues. The CDR3 bases are TGTGCCAGCAGTGAACCCTATGGCTACTCCTTC. It is translated as CASSEPYGYSF.

The chain recombines TRBV9 with TRBJ2-3; 7 positions agree with TRBD2. CDR1 and CDR2 (germline): SGDLS, YYNGEE. V shed 4 bases and J 6 bases; nucleotides not matched to a gene: 8. CDR3 size: 14 residues. The CDR3 DNA reads as TGTGCCAGCAGCCCAGCGGGACGTCCGGATACGCAGTATTTT. Translated: CASSPAGRPDTQYF.

This clonotype was counted between two and nine times. V is TRBV6-7 and J is TRBJ1-5; D unresolved. TRBV6-7 is an ORF; its function is uncertain. The CDR3 loop spans 13 amino acids. Trimming removed 11 bases from V and 4 bases from J, with 15 bases in between. The CDR3 reads CAPRTSSNQPQHF. CDR3 nucleotides: TGTGCCCCGAGAACATCGTCTAATCAGCCCCAGCATTTT.

The rearrangement uses TRBV5-6 and TRBJ1-1; D uncertain. CDR1 and CDR2 (germline): SGHDT, YYEEEE. The CDR3 is made up of 14 amino acids. V dropped 0 bases and J dropped 7 bases, with 13 bases sitting between them. The CDR3 reads CASSLAKRVGEAFF. The CDR3 DNA is TGTGCCAGCAGCTTGGCCAAAAGGGTGGGTGAAGCTTTCTTT.

This CDR3 is CASSLGRPGPNTEAFF. CDR3 bases: TGTGCCAGCAGCTTAGGTCGTCCGGGCCCGAACACTGAAGCTTTCTTT. The J gene is TRBJ1-1, the V gene TRBV7-6, with D hard to call. Germline V gene data show CDR1 as SGHVS and CDR2 as FNYEAQ. The CDR3 loop spans 16 amino acids. V gave up 1 base and J gave up 1 base, with 13 bases separating them.

In nucleotides, the CDR3 is TGTGCCAGCAGCCTACTAGCGGGGGCCTTCACAGATACGCAGTATTTT. Its translation: CASSLLAGAFTDTQYF. The chain joins TRBV7-3 to TRBJ2-3, with 11 nucleotides matching TRBD2. V dropped 5 bases and J dropped 2; count of bases not matched to a gene: 6. The CDR3 length is 16 residues. Germline V gene sequence: CDR1 SGHTA, CDR2 FQGTGA.

This clonotype occurred a few times. The chain couples TRBV19 to TRBJ2-1, with 9 positions matching TRBD1. The CDR3 covers 16 residues. Germline CDR1 and CDR2: LNHDA and SQIVND (reference sequence). After removal of 6 bases from V and 7 bases from J, the junction contained 13 bases not matched to a gene. The CDR3 bases are TGTGCCAGTAGCGGCTTAGGGGACAGGGCGTGGAATGAGCAGTTCTTC. The encoded protein is CASSGLGDRAWNEQFF.

The chain uses TRBV12-3 or TRBV12-4 and TRBJ1-5; D possibly corresponds to TRBD1 (6 bases). The CDR3 loop spans 18 amino acids. Deletions cut 1 base from V and 2 bases from J, with 18 bases between. CDR3 sequence: CASSLDRELGIGNQPQHF. The CDR3 DNA reads TGTGCCAGCAGTTTAGACAGGGAGTTGGGTATCGGCAATCAGCCCCAGCATTTT.

Of note for this clonotype: A much larger clonotype is one base distant, so this may be a read error. The V call is TRBV7-6, the J call TRBJ2-3; 14 nucleotides match TRBD2. The V gene's germline CDR1 is SGHVS and CDR2 FNYEAQ. This CDR3 is 16 amino acids long. The CDR3, as DNA: TGTGCCAGCAGCTTCGGACTAGCGGGGGGCACAGATACGCGGTATTTT. It yields the protein CASSFGLAGGTDTRYF.

The genes are TRBV4-2 and TRBJ2-1; TRBD2 agrees at 10 bases. Germline V CDR1 and CDR2: LGHNA, YNFKEQ. This CDR3 has 18 residues. J gave up 4 bases and V 0 bases, and 9 bases lay outside the gene matches. CDR3 coding DNA: TGTGCCAGCAGCCAAGATTCGTTAGCGGGGGGTCCTTACAATGAGCAGTTCTTC. Its translation: CASSQDSLAGGPYNEQFF.

The V gene is TRBV7-3, the J gene TRBJ2-1, with a possible D match to TRBD1 (6 bases). Trimming removed 2 bases at V and 6 bases at J, with 26 bases between. The CDR3 is made up of 19 amino acids. Germline V lookup: CDR1 SGHTA, CDR2 FQGTGA. CDR3 sequence: CASSLREGLSTGRGNEQFF. CDR3 DNA sequence: TGTGCCAGCAGCTTACGAGAGGGGTTATCGACAGGCAGAGGCAATGAGCAGTTCTTC.

This clonotype was detected only once. The CDR3 ends on some other residue instead of the conserved phenylalanine or tryptophan, so this is likely a read error. This chain joins TRBV6-8 and TRBJ2-1, with a possible D match to TRBD2 (6 bases). Trimming cost V 5 bases and J 2 bases, with 13 bases left between them. Germline V gene sequence: CDR1 MNHGY, CDR2 SAAAGT. This CDR3 region has 15 residues. For the CDR3, the DNA is TGTGCCAGCAGTACGGGAGTTTACCCCTACAATGAGCAGTTCCTC. This translates into CASSTGVYPYNEQFL.

In DNA form, the CDR3 reads TGTGCCACCAGTGCTACAACAGGCGGAATGTTTTTT. This translates into CATSATTGGMFF. This chain links TRBV24-1 with TRBJ1-4, with D tentatively TRBD1 (5 bases). CDR1 and CDR2 (germline): KGHDR, SFDVKD. V lost 5 bases and J lost 15, with 15 bases in between. There are 12 residues in the CDR3.

The sample holds many counts of this clonotype. The rearrangement joins TRBV7-9 to TRBJ2-5; D unclear. The CDR3 loop spans 14 amino acids. V shed 2 bases and J shed 2 bases, with 9 bases lying between them. Per the germline V gene, CDR1 is SEHNR and CDR2 is FQNEAQ (reference sequence). Here the CDR3 DNA reads TGTGCCAGCAGCTTAATTTCCAGGCAAGAGACCCAGTACTTC. It encodes CASSLISRQETQYF.